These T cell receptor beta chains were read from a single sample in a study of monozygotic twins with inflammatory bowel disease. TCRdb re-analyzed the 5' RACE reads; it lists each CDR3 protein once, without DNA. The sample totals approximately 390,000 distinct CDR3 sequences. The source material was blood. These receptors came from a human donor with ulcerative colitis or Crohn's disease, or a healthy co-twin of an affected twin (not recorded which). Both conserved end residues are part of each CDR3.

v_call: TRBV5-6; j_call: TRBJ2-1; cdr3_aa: CASSSRGSGGVRPNEQFF
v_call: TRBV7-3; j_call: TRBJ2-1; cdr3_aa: CASSRMGQDEQFF
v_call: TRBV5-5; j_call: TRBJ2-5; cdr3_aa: CASHPLPQETQYF
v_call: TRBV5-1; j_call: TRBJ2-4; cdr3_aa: CASSFLRGREIQYF
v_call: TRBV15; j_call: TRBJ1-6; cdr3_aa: CATSRDTAWNLHF
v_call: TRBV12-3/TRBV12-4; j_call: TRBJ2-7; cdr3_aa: CASSFIGHEQYF
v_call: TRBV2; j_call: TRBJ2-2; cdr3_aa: CASSRAGGLALTNTGELFF
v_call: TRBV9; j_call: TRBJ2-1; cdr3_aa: CASSVAGIGYNEQFF
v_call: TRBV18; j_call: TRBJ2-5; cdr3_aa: CASSPRQQETQYF
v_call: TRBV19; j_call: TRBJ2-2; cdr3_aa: CASSIIENTGELFF
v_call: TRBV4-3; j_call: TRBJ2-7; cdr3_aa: CASSRNLGSEEQYF
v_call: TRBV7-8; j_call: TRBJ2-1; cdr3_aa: CASRGTSGNNEQFF
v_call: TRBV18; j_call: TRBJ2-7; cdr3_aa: CASSLGLADLYEQYF
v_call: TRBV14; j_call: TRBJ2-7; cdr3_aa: CASSLGEPPYEQYF
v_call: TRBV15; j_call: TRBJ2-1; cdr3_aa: CATSRAGLAGDYEQFF
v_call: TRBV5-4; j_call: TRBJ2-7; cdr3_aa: CASSFHLYEQYF
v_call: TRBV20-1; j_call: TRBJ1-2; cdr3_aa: CSASGGVAAYGYTF
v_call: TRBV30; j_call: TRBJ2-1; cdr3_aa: CAWSVGGYDEQFF
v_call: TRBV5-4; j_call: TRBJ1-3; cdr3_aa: CASSQQTASGNTIYF
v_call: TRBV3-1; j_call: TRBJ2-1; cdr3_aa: CASSLDKAYNEQFF
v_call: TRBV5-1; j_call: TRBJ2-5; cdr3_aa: CASSSLQETQYF
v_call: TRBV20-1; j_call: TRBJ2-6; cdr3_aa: CSASPITPGANVLTF
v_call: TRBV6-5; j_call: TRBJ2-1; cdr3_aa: CASSYPRDSRGAYNEQFF
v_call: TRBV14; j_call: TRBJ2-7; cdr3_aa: CASSQELALTYEQYF
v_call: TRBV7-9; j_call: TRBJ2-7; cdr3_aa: CASSFQAGSYEQYF
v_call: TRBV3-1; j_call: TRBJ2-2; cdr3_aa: CASSQGQRIGELFF
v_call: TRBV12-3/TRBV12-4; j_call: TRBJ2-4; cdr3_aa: CASSLIRDRDLIAKNIQYF
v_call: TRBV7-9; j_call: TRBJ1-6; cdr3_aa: CASSPGRGVDSPLHF
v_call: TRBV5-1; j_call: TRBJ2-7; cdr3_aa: CASSLRQGLAEQYF
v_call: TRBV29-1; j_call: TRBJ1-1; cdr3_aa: CSVERGQNTEAFF
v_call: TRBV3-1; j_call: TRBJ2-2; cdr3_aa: CASKPGATGELFF
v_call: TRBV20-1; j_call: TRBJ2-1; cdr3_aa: CSARGGGSRWGAYNEQFF
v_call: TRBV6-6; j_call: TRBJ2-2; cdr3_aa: CASNPDRTQLFF
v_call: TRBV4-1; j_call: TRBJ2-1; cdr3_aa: CASSQLRHEQFF
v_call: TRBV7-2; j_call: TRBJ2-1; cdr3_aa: CASSVPSGGGNEQFF
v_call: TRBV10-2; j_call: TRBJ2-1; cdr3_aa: CASSAPEGVANEQFF
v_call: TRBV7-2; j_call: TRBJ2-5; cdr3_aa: CASSLVGAQETQYF
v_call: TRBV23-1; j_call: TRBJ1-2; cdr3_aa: CASSQARERYGYTF
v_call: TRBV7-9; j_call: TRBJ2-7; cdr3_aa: CASLEANSYEQYF
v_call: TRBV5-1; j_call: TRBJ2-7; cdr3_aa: CASSSLTGYEQYF
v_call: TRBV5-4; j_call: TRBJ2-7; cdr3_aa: CASSLAQGAYEQYF
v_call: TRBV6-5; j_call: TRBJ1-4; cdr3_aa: CASSFSGTPGSNEKLFF
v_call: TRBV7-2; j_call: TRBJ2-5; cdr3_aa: CASSLDIGGWAQETQYF
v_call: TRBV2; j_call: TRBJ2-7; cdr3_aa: CASSLGQGTTYEQYF
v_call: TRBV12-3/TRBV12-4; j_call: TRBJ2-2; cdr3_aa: CASSLGRGDTGELFF
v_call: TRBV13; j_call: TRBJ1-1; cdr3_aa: CASSNLGKGSTEAFF
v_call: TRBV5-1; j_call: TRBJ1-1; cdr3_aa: CASSLLAGGTEAFF
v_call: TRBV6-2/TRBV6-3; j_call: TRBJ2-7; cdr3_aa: CASSRTPRGYEQYF
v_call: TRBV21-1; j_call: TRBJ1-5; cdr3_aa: CASSKGLAGDRRNQPQHF
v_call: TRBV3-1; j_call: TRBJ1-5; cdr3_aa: CASSQGVRYNQPQHF
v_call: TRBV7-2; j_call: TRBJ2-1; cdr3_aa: CASSLWGRQFF
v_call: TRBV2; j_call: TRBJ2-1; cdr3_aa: CASSRGGLVNEQFF
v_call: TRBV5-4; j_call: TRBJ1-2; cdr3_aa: CASSLEHNYGYTF
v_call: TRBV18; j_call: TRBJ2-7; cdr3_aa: CASSPLDSEQYF
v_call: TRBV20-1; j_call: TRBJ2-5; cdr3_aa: CSARGRVSGETQYF
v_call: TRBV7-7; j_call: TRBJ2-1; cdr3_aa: CASSLDSSTYNEQFF
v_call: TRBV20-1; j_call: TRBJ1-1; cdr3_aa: CSARDTGANTEAFF
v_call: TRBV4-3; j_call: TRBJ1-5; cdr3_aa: CASSQSRASNQPQHF